Shown below are 20 T cell receptor beta chains from a single sample sequenced in a study of blood T cell repertoires in COVID-19. The protocol was immunoSEQ multiplex PCR, while the TCRdb copy is restricted to in-frame clones and leaves out a portion. The table shows more than 200,000 clones, with approximately 90% occurring only once. Material: PBMCs or T cells enriched from blood (not recorded which). The receptors derive from a woman in her twenties or thirties who had recovered from COVID-19.

The genes are TRBV3-1 (or the pseudogene TRBV3-2) and TRBJ2-7; tentative D call: TRBD1 (5 bases). The ends were cut back, 3 bases at V and 5 bases at J, with 11 bases in the middle. CDR3 length: 13 amino acids. CDR1 is LGHDT, CDR2 YNNKEL, per germline (reference sequence). DNA of the CDR3: TGTGCCAGCAGCCACTCAGGGCTCAACGAGCAGTACTTC. It is translated as CASSHSGLNEQYF.

In DNA, the CDR3 is TGCGCCAGCAGCCAACCCACAGGGCTCTCTGGCTACACCTTC. Amino acid sequence: CASSQPTGLSGYTF. The chain has TRBV4-1 and TRBJ1-2, with TRBD1 as a possible D gene (6 bases). V was clipped by 2 bases and J by 7 bases, with 14 bases between them. The CDR3 length is 14 residues. Germline CDR1 MGHRA, CDR2 YSYEKL.

The chain combines TRBV28 with TRBJ2-2; D perhaps matches TRBD2 (5 bases). The CDR3 is 16 amino acids. The V end lost 6 bases, the J end lost 6 bases, and 20 bases lay between the germline ends. The germline V gene encodes CDR1 MDHEN and CDR2 SYDVKM. The CDR3 loop is CASSVLGSERAGELFF. The CDR3 DNA follows: TGTGCCAGCAGCGTGCTCGGTAGCGAGAGGGCCGGGGAGCTGTTTTTT. The entire variable domain, with the rest obtained from reference TRBV28 and TRBJ2-2, is as follows: DVKVTQSSRYLVKRTGEKVFLECVQDMDHENMFWYRQDPGLGLRLIYFSYDVKMKEKGDIPEGYSVSREKKERFSLILESASTNQTSMYLCASSVLGSERAGELFFGEGSRLTVL.

V and J are TRBV18 and TRBJ2-5, with 10 bases aligning to TRBD2. CDR1 is KGHSH, CDR2 LQKENI, per germline. The V and J ends lost 3 bases and 5 bases, in that order; junction bases with no gene match: 3. The CDR3 totals 14 residues. DNA of the CDR3: TGTGCCAGCTCACCTAGCGGGAGGAGTGAGACCCAGTACTTC. Amino acids: CASSPSGRSETQYF.

J is TRBJ2-1 and V is TRBV6-5, with 10 bases aligning to TRBD2. This CDR3 is built from 16 residues. V shed 4 bases and J 9 bases; nucleotides not matched to a gene: 12. Germline V gene data show CDR1 as MNHEY and CDR2 as SVGAGI. The CDR3 is CASSSVLSGRVGEQFF. In nucleotides, the CDR3 is TGTGCCAGCAGTTCGGTCCTAAGCGGGAGGGTCGGTGAGCAGTTCTTC.

This CDR3 is CASSFTGAGNSPLHF. In DNA form, the CDR3 reads TGTGCCAGCAGTTTTACTGGGGCGGGGAATTCACCCCTCCACTTT. The V gene is TRBV7-2, the J gene TRBJ1-6; a possible D gene is TRBD1 (5 bases). Trimming removed 6 bases from V and 7 bases from J, with 16 bases in between. Germline assignment: CDR1 SGHTA and CDR2 FQGNSA. This CDR3 is built from 15 residues.

The chain is built from TRBV7-2 and TRBJ1-2; D is unclear. From germline, CDR1 is SGHTA and CDR2 FQGNSA. The CDR3 has 14 amino acids. Trimming removed 5 bases at V and 8 bases at J, with 18 bases between. CDR3 coding DNA: TGTGCCAGCAGCCAATCCAACTTTCATTCCGGCTACACCTTC. It translates to CASSQSNFHSGYTF.

This sequence joins TRBV19 and TRBJ2-3, with 9 bases identical to TRBD1. Germline V lookup: CDR1 LNHDA, CDR2 SQIVND (reference sequence). This CDR3 contains 15 residues. V gave up 7 bases and J gave up 0 bases; unmatched junction bases: 5. The CDR3 sequence is CASKETGGSTDTQYF. CDR3 sequence (DNA): TGTGCCAGTAAGGAGACAGGGGGTAGCACAGATACGCAGTATTTT.

The chain links TRBV5-1 to TRBJ2-1, with 7 positions matching TRBD2. There are 14 residues in the CDR3. With V trimmed by 5 bases and J by 2 bases, 4 bases remained unmatched. CDR1 SGHRS and CDR2 YFSETQ come from the germline V gene. The CDR3 sequence: CASSPGGTYNEQFF. CDR3 in DNA: TGCGCCAGCAGTCCGGGGGGAACCTACAATGAGCAGTTCTTC.

This clone was picked up a small number of times. CDR3 in DNA: TGTGCCAGCAGCTTAGTCGGCGGAGGGGTCTACGAGCAGTACTTC. Its translation: CASSLVGGGVYEQYF. The gene calls are TRBV7-9 and TRBJ2-7, with D possibly being TRBD2 (6 bases). The V and J ends lost 1 base and 3 bases respectively, with 13 bases between them. Germline loops: CDR1 SEHNR, CDR2 FQNEAQ (reference sequence). The CDR3 length is 15 residues.

This clone was found once. The chain recombines TRBV28 with TRBJ1-3; tentatively, D is TRBD1 (6 bases). V lost 4 bases and J 1 base, leaving 14 bases between the germline ends. Germline assignment: CDR1 MDHEN and CDR2 SYDVKM. This CDR3 region has 16 residues. The CDR3 coding sequence is TGTGCCAGCAGTTCGCCAGGGGAGAGTTCTGGAAACACCATATATTTT. This codes for CASSSPGESSGNTIYF.

The gene calls are TRBV6-5 and TRBJ1-1; the match to TRBD1 covers 8 bases. The CDR3 has 11 amino acids. Losses at the gene ends were 8 bases for V and 6 bases for J; bases not matched to a gene: 2. In germline, CDR1 is MNHEY, CDR2 SVGAGI. The CDR3 is CASQGAAEAFF. In nucleotides, the CDR3 is TGTGCCAGCCAGGGGGCTGCTGAAGCTTTCTTT.

The CDR3 region has the DNA TGTGCCAGTAGTGGGAGACTAGCGGGACGCTACAATGAGCAGTTCTTC. It is translated as CASSGRLAGRYNEQFF. J is TRBJ2-1 and V is TRBV19; 11 positions agree with TRBD2. Germline CDR1 is LNHDA and CDR2 is SQIVND (reference sequence). The CDR3 is 16 amino acids. V lost 5 bases, J lost 3 bases, and 6 bases stayed unmatched.

This clone showed up many times. The chain joins TRBV6-2 or TRBV6-3 to TRBJ2-7; 13 bases are shared with TRBD2. V trimming: 6 bases; J trimming: 8 bases; junction bases outside the gene matches: 7. This CDR3 contains 14 residues. CDR1 and CDR2 (germline): MNHEY, SVGEGT. Here the CDR3 reads CASSQGGLAGKQYF. The CDR3 DNA follows: TGTGCCAGCAGCCAGGGGGGACTAGCGGGAAAGCAGTACTTC.

The chain couples TRBV30 to TRBJ2-5, with 16 bases aligning to TRBD2. This CDR3 is built from 17 residues. Per germline, CDR1 GTSNPN and CDR2 SVGIG (reference sequence). J gave up 7 bases and V 0 bases, and 8 bases lay outside the gene matches. The CDR3 sequence: CAWSVGTSGRVGGTQYF. The CDR3 nucleotides read TGTGCCTGGAGTGTAGGGACTAGCGGGAGGGTTGGAGGGACCCAGTACTTC.

The CDR3 DNA sequence: TGCGCCAGCACTGTGGAGAACAAAGCGACACCCCTCCACTTT. Protein sequence: CASTVENKATPLHF. The chain couples TRBV5-1 to TRBJ1-6, with no clear D. Germline CDR1 SGHRS, CDR2 YFSETQ. CDR3 length: 14 residues. V was trimmed by 6 bases and J by 11 bases, leaving 18 bases between them. Variable domain in full (rest from reference TRBV5-1 and TRBJ1-6): KAGVTQTPRYLIKTRGQQVTLSCSPISGHRSVSWYQQTPGQGLQFLFEYFSETQRNKGNFPGRFSGRQFSNSRSEMNVSTLELGDSALYLCASTVENKATPLHFGNGTRLTVT.

The chain has TRBV18 and TRBJ2-7; no firm D call. CDR1 KGHSH and CDR2 LQKENI come from the germline V gene. The CDR3 extends over 13 amino acids. V lost 3 bases and J 3 bases, leaving 9 bases between the germline ends. CDR3 loop: CASSPDDIYEQYF. CDR3 coding DNA: TGTGCCAGCTCACCCGACGACATCTACGAGCAGTACTTC.

The chain has TRBV5-8 and TRBJ2-1; 9 nucleotides align to TRBD2. There are 15 residues in the CDR3. V shed 2 bases and J 6 bases; nucleotides not matched to a gene: 6. CDR1 and CDR2 (germline): SGHTS, YDEGEE. The CDR3 region has the DNA TGTGCCAGCAGCTTTCGGAGCGGGAGGATCAATGAGCAGTTCTTC. The encoded protein is CASSFRSGRINEQFF.

This chain connects TRBV7-9 to TRBJ2-3; TRBD1 matches at 8 bases. This CDR3 spans 15 amino acids. Trimming took 5 bases from V and 1 from J; bases not matched to a gene: 5. Germline V lookup: CDR1 SEHNR, CDR2 FQNEAQ (reference sequence). CDR3 sequence (DNA): TGTGCCAGCAGCCCGACAGGGGATGGCACAGATACGCAGTATTTT. Translated, it gives CASSPTGDGTDTQYF. Variable domain in full (rest from reference TRBV7-9 and TRBJ2-3): DTGVSQNPRHKITKRGQNVTFRCDPISEHNRLYWYRQTLGQGPEFLTYFQNEAQLEKSRLLSDRFSAERPKGSFSTLEIQRTEQGDSAMYLCASSPTGDGTDTQYFGPGTRLTVL.

V usage is TRBV28 and J usage is TRBJ1-6, with TRBD1 matching 9 bases. V shed 1 base, J shed 11 bases, and the junction held 9 bases outside the gene matches. This CDR3 spans 16 amino acids. Germline CDR1 MDHEN, CDR2 SYDVKM. The CDR3 is CASSLSGTGMRAPLHF. The DNA of the CDR3 is TGTGCCAGCAGTTTATCCGGGACAGGGATGAGGGCACCCCTCCACTTT.